The 27 T cell receptor beta chains below were found in one sample sequenced in a study of OX40 agonist ivuxolimab in advanced cancers. TCRdb's copy holds only in-frame clones and misses some; the assay was immunoSEQ multiplex PCR. The data show 55,000 to 65,000 clones, with about 88% seen just once and around 3% held by the top ten. The source was CD4+ or CD8+ T cells sorted from blood, collected in a trial of the OX40 agonist ivuxolimab. The receptors stem from an adult with an advanced solid tumor such as melanoma, head and neck, liver or kidney cancer.

This chain uses TRBV7-9 with TRBJ2-5; D may be TRBD2 (6 bases). Germline assignment: CDR1 SEHNR and CDR2 FQNEAQ (reference sequence). This CDR3 spans 15 amino acids. The V end was cut by 4 bases, the J end by 1 base, with 13 bases between. The CDR3 DNA reads TGTGCCAGCAGCTCGGCGACTAGATTCCAAGAGACCCAGTACTTC. It encodes CASSSATRFQETQYF.

This clone was detected only a few times. The chain recombines TRBV5-4 with TRBJ1-4, with TRBD1 as a possible D gene (6 bases). The CDR3 loop spans 14 amino acids. Germline V gene lookup returns CDR1 SGHNT and CDR2 YYREEE (reference sequence). Between the trimmed V and J ends, which lost 9 bases and 2 bases, there was a span of 14 bases. The CDR3 sequence: CATQQGGTNEKLFF. The CDR3 bases are TGTGCCACCCAACAGGGAGGGACTAATGAAAAACTGTTTTTT. The entire variable domain, with the rest obtained from reference TRBV5-4 and TRBJ1-4, is as follows: ETGVTQSPTHLIKTRGQQVTLRCSSQSGHNTVSWYQQALGQGPQFIFQYYREEENGRGNFPPRFSGLQFPNYSSELNVNALELDDSALYLCATQQGGTNEKLFFGSGTQLSVL.

V gene TRBV11-2 combines with J gene TRBJ2-2, with D uncertain. Germline CDR1 reads SGHAT; CDR2 reads FQNNGV. V shed 5 bases and J shed 0 bases, with 13 bases lying between them. The CDR3 length is 16 residues. The CDR3 sequence is CASSPVPGANTGELFF. The CDR3 coding sequence is TGTGCCAGCAGCCCAGTTCCGGGCGCGAACACCGGGGAGCTGTTTTTT.

The chain links TRBV19 to TRBJ2-6; D call uncertain. CDR1 and CDR2 (germline): LNHDA, SQIVND (reference sequence). The CDR3 sequence is 19 residues long. The V and J ends lost 2 bases and 0 bases respectively, with 17 bases between them. CDR3 sequence (DNA): TGTGCCAGTAGTATATCTGGCCCAGCCCTGATCTCTGGGGCCAACGTCCTGACTTTC. Translated, it gives CASSISGPALISGANVLTF.

V usage is TRBV30 and J usage is TRBJ1-2; D may be TRBD1 (5 bases). V dropped 5 bases and J dropped 2 bases, with 9 bases sitting between them. Germline CDR1 is GTSNPN and CDR2 is SVGIG (reference sequence). The CDR3 runs to 12 residues. DNA for the CDR3: TGTGCCTGGGCCGGGACCAACTATGGCTACACCTTC. Its protein is CAWAGTNYGYTF.

This sequence joins TRBV10-3 and TRBJ1-2, with TRBD1 as a possible D gene (5 bases). The CDR3 is 14 amino acids. Per germline, CDR1 ENHRY and CDR2 SYGVKD. V lost 0 bases to trimming and J lost 1 base, with 6 bases between them. CDR3 loop: CAISESGDNYGYTF. The CDR3 bases are TGTGCCATCAGTGAGTCAGGGGATAACTATGGCTACACCTTC.

The sample holds a few counts of this clone. The genes are TRBV7-2 and TRBJ1-1; tentatively, D is TRBD1 (5 bases). Per the germline V gene, CDR1 is SGHTA and CDR2 is FQGNSA. The CDR3 spans 14 residues. V gave up 2 bases and J gave up 4 bases, with 11 bases separating them. CDR3 in DNA: TGTGCCAGCAGCTTATGGGTAGGGGTCACTGAAGCTTTCTTT. As protein: CASSLWVGVTEAFF.

The genes are TRBV19 and TRBJ2-1; 12 bases match TRBD2. J was trimmed by 8 bases and V by 6 bases; bases with no gene match: 2. The CDR3 sequence is 13 residues long. Per the germline V gene, CDR1 is LNHDA and CDR2 is SQIVND (reference sequence). Here the CDR3 DNA reads TGTGCCAGTAGGGCTAGCGGGGGGGATGAGCAGTTCTTC. Its translation: CASRASGGDEQFF.

CDR3 protein: CASSLLPNTEAFF. The CDR3, as DNA: TGTGCCAGCAGCTTACTACCGAACACTGAAGCTTTCTTT. The chain is built from TRBV7-8 and TRBJ1-1, with no clear D. Germline loops: CDR1 SGHVS, CDR2 FQNEAQ. V lost 2 bases and J 1 base, leaving 5 bases between the germline ends. The CDR3 contains 13 residues.

This chain links TRBV4-1 with TRBJ1-2; TRBD1 might be the D (6 bases). With 0 bases removed from V and 7 bases from J, the gap between germline ends came to 18 bases. Looked up from germline, CDR1 is MGHRA and CDR2 is YSYEKL. The CDR3 totals 16 residues. CDR3 residues: CASSQDRGGRVGGYTF. In nucleotides, the CDR3 is TGCGCCAGCAGCCAAGATAGGGGGGGGCGCGTAGGTGGCTACACCTTC.

This chain uses TRBV19 with TRBJ1-1; D gene ambiguous. V lost 6 bases and J lost 4, with 18 bases in between. Germline V CDR1 and CDR2: LNHDA, SQIVND (reference sequence). The CDR3 runs 15 residues. This chain's CDR3 is CASSPRTIVGTEAFF. CDR3 DNA sequence: TGTGCCAGTAGCCCTAGGACGATTGTGGGCACTGAAGCTTTCTTT.

The genes are TRBV11-3 and TRBJ2-2; no clear D. Germline loops: CDR1 SGHNT, CDR2 YENEEA. The V end lost 1 base, the J end lost 1 base, and 4 bases lay between the germline ends. The CDR3 is made up of 14 amino acids. The CDR3 region has the DNA TGTGCCAGCAGCTTAGGATGGAACACCGGGGAGCTGTTTTTT. This codes for CASSLGWNTGELFF.

In nucleotides, the CDR3 is TGTGCCAGCAGTCAATTGATTGGGGGGGCTGGCTACACCTTC. As protein: CASSQLIGGAGYTF. The chain has TRBV28 and TRBJ1-2; maybe TRBD1 (6 bases). The germline V gene has CDR1 MDHEN and CDR2 SYDVKM. Trimming shortened V by 5 bases and J by 7 bases, and 17 bases separated the two germline ends. The CDR3 covers 14 residues.

V is TRBV30 and J is TRBJ2-1; D tentatively reads TRBD1 or TRBD2 (5 bases each). The CDR3 consists of 16 residues. Germline V CDR1 and CDR2: GTSNPN, SVGIG (reference sequence). Trimming took off 1 base at V and 0 bases at J, with 13 bases between the two ends. In DNA form, the CDR3 reads TGTGCCTGGAGTGAAAGGGGAGTGGGCTCCTACAATGAGCAGTTCTTC. This translates into CAWSERGVGSYNEQFF.

This chain links TRBV10-1 with TRBJ2-3; TRBD1 might be the D (6 bases). Trimming shortened V by 3 bases and J by 4 bases, and 8 bases separated the two germline ends. CDR1 and CDR2 from the germline V gene are WNHNN and SYGVQD (reference sequence). The CDR3 sequence is 13 residues long. CDR3 bases: TGCGCCAGCAGTGAAGACAGGTCAGATACGCAGTATTTT. Translation: CASSEDRSDTQYF.

This clone was seen only once. The rearrangement links TRBV28 to TRBJ2-7; either TRBD1 or TRBD2 may fit D (5 bases each). This CDR3 has 14 amino acids. V was shortened by 7 bases and J by 1 base, with 14 bases between the two germline ends. Germline V CDR1 and CDR2: MDHEN, SYDVKM. The CDR3, as DNA: TGTGCCAGCACCATTACAGGCGGGTCCTACGAGCAGTACTTC. It specifies CASTITGGSYEQYF.

The V call is TRBV5-6, the J call TRBJ2-5; the match to TRBD1 covers 7 bases. The V gene's germline CDR1 is SGHDT and CDR2 YYEEEE. This CDR3 has 14 residues. With 0 bases clipped from V and 5 bases from J, the junction kept 4 bases outside the gene matches. CDR3 amino acids: CASSLDRGAETQYF. Here the CDR3 DNA reads TGTGCCAGCAGCTTGGACAGGGGAGCGGAGACCCAGTACTTC.

The chain uses TRBV23-1 and TRBJ2-1, with 11 bases matching TRBD2. TRBV23-1 is known as an ORF, though its function is uncertain. This CDR3 is 17 amino acids long. The trim removed 4 bases at V and 5 bases at J, leaving 10 bases unmatched. For the CDR3, the DNA is TGCGCCAGCAGTCCCGACCCTAGCGGGAGGAGGAACAATGAGCAGTTCTTC. Its protein product is CASSPDPSGRRNNEQFF.

The V call is TRBV14, the J call TRBJ1-1, with D tentatively TRBD1 (6 bases). Germline lookup yields CDR1 SGHDN and CDR2 FVKESK. The V and J ends lost 0 bases and 1 base respectively, with 9 bases between them. CDR3 length equals 15 residues. CDR3 region: CASSQDGTPNTEAFF. The CDR3 nucleotides read TGTGCCAGCAGCCAAGACGGGACACCGAACACTGAAGCTTTCTTT.

The V call is TRBV11-1, the J call TRBJ2-3; D is possibly TRBD1 or TRBD2 (5 bases each). Looked up from germline, CDR1 is SGHAT and CDR2 is FQDESV (reference sequence). The V end was cut by 1 base, the J end by 5 bases, with 10 bases between. CDR3 length: 14 residues. CDR3 nucleotide sequence: TGTGCCAGCAGCTTAGAGGGGAGAGGAGATACGCAGTATTTT. This encodes CASSLEGRGDTQYF.

The rearrangement links TRBV7-9 to TRBJ2-5, with 9 nucleotides matching TRBD1. The CDR3 consists of 16 residues. V lost 2 bases to trimming and J lost 3 bases; unmatched junction nucleotides: 7. The germline gives CDR1 SEHNR, CDR2 FQNEAQ (reference sequence). CDR3 bases: TGTGCCAGCAGCTTACAGGCTAGGGACAGGGAAGAGACCCAGTACTTC. Translating it yields CASSLQARDREETQYF. The full variable domain, rest sourced from reference TRBV7-9 and TRBJ2-5, is DTGVSQNPRHKITKRGQNVTFRCDPISEHNRLYWYRQTLGQGPEFLTYFQNEAQLEKSRLLSDRFSAERPKGSFSTLEIQRTEQGDSAMYLCASSLQARDREETQYFGPGTRLLVL.

The CDR3 nucleotides read TGTGCCAGTGCATTAAATAATTCACCCCTCCACTTT. As protein: CASALNNSPLHF. The chain links TRBV5-5 to TRBJ1-6, with unresolved D. This CDR3 comprises 12 residues. Trimming took 8 bases from V and 5 from J, leaving 8 bases between them. CDR1 is SGHKS and CDR2 is YYEKEE in the germline V gene (reference sequence).

In the case of this clone: This CDR3 is also generated by other DNA sequences in the sample. The chain links TRBV4-2 to TRBJ2-5; perhaps D is TRBD1 or TRBD2 (7 bases each). The CDR3 spans 14 residues. The V end was cut by 0 bases, the J end by 4 bases, with 9 bases between. Germline-derived CDR1 and CDR2 are LGHNA and YNFKEQ. The DNA for the CDR3 is TGTGCCAGCAGCCAAGACAGGGGGGGAGAGACCCAGTACTTC. It is translated as CASSQDRGGETQYF.

The chain recombines TRBV5-4 with TRBJ1-1, with TRBD1 matching 7 bases. Losses at the gene ends were 2 bases for V and 2 bases for J; bases not matched to a gene: 12. The CDR3 has 17 residues. CDR1 is SGHNT, CDR2 YYREEE, per germline (reference sequence). The CDR3 loop is CASSFGASRQGNTEAFF. The DNA for the CDR3 is TGTGCCAGCAGCTTCGGTGCTTCGAGACAGGGAAACACTGAAGCTTTCTTT. The complete variable domain, with remaining parts taken from reference TRBV5-4 and TRBJ1-1, reads ETGVTQSPTHLIKTRGQQVTLRCSSQSGHNTVSWYQQALGQGPQFIFQYYREEENGRGNFPPRFSGLQFPNYSSELNVNALELDDSALYLCASSFGASRQGNTEAFFGQGTRLTVV.

The CDR3 spells CAWRSGPGFNEQFF. The CDR3 DNA is TGTGCCTGGAGATCGGGACCTGGGTTCAATGAGCAGTTCTTC. The chain carries TRBV30 and TRBJ2-1; D may match TRBD1 or TRBD2 (5 bases each). The germline gives CDR1 GTSNPN, CDR2 SVGIG (reference sequence). This CDR3 is 14 amino acids long. Trimming pared 3 bases from V and 6 bases from J, leaving 15 bases between.

J is TRBJ2-1 and V is TRBV19; D possibly uses TRBD1 or TRBD2 (5 bases each). The CDR3 runs to 17 residues. Trimming cost V 2 bases and J 0 bases, with 14 bases left between them. Per germline, CDR1 LNHDA and CDR2 SQIVND (reference sequence). The CDR3 DNA sequence: TGTGCCAGTAGTATACTAAGGGGAGTGGGCTCCTACAATGAGCAGTTCTTC. Amino acid sequence: CASSILRGVGSYNEQFF.

The chain recombines TRBV4-3 with TRBJ2-3; D gene uncertain. V shed 5 bases and J shed 6 bases, with 12 bases lying between them. This CDR3 spans 13 amino acids. The germline gives CDR1 LGHNA, CDR2 YSLEER. The CDR3 bases are TGCGCCAGCAGCGACGAATTCGAGGATACGCAGTATTTT. It specifies CASSDEFEDTQYF.